This T cell receptor (beta chain) emerged from a study of shared clonotypes between healthy human individuals. Across the whole study: CD4 naive and memory got three plates each, CD8 naive two, CD8 memory one.

Profiling relied on immunoSEQ multiplex PCR, and the TCRdb table lists in-frame clones only, not all of them. The data show around 990,000 clones, with 70% to 80% seen just once and 0.89% held by the top ten. Overall study results and limits: Sampling included only blood; tissue repertoires likely differ.

Trimming took 5 bases from V and 2 from J, leaving 12 bases between them. The CDR3 spans 14 residues. Germline values: CDR1 SEHNR, CDR2 FQNEAQ (reference sequence). A word on this clone: Its target is unknown.

The chain carries TRBV7-9 and TRBJ2-5; perhaps TRBD1 as D (6 bases). This clonotype originated in a man aged 18 to 30 in good health. Some clones in this sample may be carry-over from other donors' samples. Sequencing was done on a sample of memory CD4+ T cells from PBMCs. Stated subset: CD45RA-negative fraction. CDR3 in DNA: TGTGCCAGCAGCAAAGGACAGCTGCAAGAGACCCAGTACTTC. Translated: CASSKGQLQETQYF. The variable domain in full, with the rest retrieved from reference TRBV7-9 and TRBJ2-5, is DTGVSQNPRHKITKRGQNVTFRCDPISEHNRLYWYRQTLGQGPEFLTYFQNEAQLEKSRLLSDRFSAERPKGSFSTLEIQRTEQGDSAMYLCASSKGQLQETQYFGPGTRLLVL.